The present TCR beta chain was sequenced within a study of T cell repertoires in cytomegalovirus infection. This clonotype was observed at least ten times. TCRdb called the reads again in MiXCR, with one record for every CDR3 protein. The table has some 700,000 distinct CDR3 sequences, under 40% seen once; the top ten hold under 3.5%. This CDR3 comprises 12 residues. Germline loops: CDR1 SGHTA, CDR2 FQGNSA. The V and J ends lost 5 bases and 9 bases respectively, with 11 bases between them. Sequenced sample: PBMCs. J is TRBJ2-1 and V is TRBV7-2; a weak D match, TRBD1 (5 bases). This TCR came from a human donor in good health (CMV status not recorded). Some clones in this sample may be carry-over from other donors' samples. The CDR3 DNA sequence: TGTGCCAGCAGCCAAGGGGTCGGTGAGCAGTTCTTC. Translating it yields CASSQGVGEQFF.